These T cell receptor beta chains were read from a single sample in a study of cytomegalovirus exposure and HLA in healthy donors. Repertoires were generated with immunoSEQ multiplex PCR, while TCRdb's copy carries only in-frame clones and drops some. This sample's clone table lists 100,000 to 150,000 clones. Sample: PBMCs. Receptors were obtained from a woman between 40 and 55 years old in good health and CMV-seronegative. Both conserved end residues are part of each CDR3. The D gene is left open where the match is weak.

TRBV5-1	-	TRBJ1-5	TGCGCCAGCAGCTTGATTGGGAGCCCCCACAATCAGCCCCAGCATTTT	CASSLIGSPHNQPQHF
TRBV14	TRBD2	TRBJ2-7	TGTGCCAGCAGCCAAGGTAGCGGGGCGGCCTACGAGCAGTACTTC	CASSQGSGAAYEQYF
TRBV4-2	-	TRBJ1-2	TGTGCCAGCAGCCAAGCTCCCGAGATCTATGGCTACACCTTC	CASSQAPEIYGYTF
TRBV4-3	-	TRBJ1-1	TGCGCCAGCAGCCGAGGGGGGGGTACTGAAGCTTTCTTT	CASSRGGGTEAFF
TRBV6-1	-	TRBJ1-1	TGTGCCAGCAGTAGGACCGCGGGGAACGCTGAAGCTTTCTTT	CASSRTAGNAEAFF
TRBV5-1	-	TRBJ2-2	TGCGCCAGCAGCCCTGCGGGTCTGACCGGGGAGCTGTTTTTT	CASSPAGLTGELFF
TRBV10-3	TRBD2	TRBJ2-2	TGTGCCACTGAGGGGAGGGACACCGGGGAGCTGTTTTTT	CATEGRDTGELFF
TRBV18	TRBD1	TRBJ1-5	TGTGCCAGCTCTCGGGGACAGGGAAGTACGAATCAGCCCCAGCATTTT	CASSRGQGSTNQPQHF
TRBV6-5	-	TRBJ1-2	TGTGCCAGCAGTTCGAGGACTGGTAACTATGGCTACACCTTC	CASSSRTGNYGYTF
TRBV6-5	-	TRBJ1-2	TGTGCCAGCAGTTACTTCTCCAGGGGTGGAAACTATGGCTACACCTTC	CASSYFSRGGNYGYTF
TRBV7-2	TRBD2	TRBJ2-5	TGTGCCAGCAGGCCGCGACTAGCGGAAATCGAGACCCAGTACTTC	CASRPRLAEIETQYF
TRBV7-3	TRBD1	TRBJ1-1	TGTGCCAGCAGCCGCGGGACAGGCGGGAACACTGAAGCTTTCTTT	CASSRGTGGNTEAFF
TRBV4-2	TRBD1	TRBJ2-7	TGTGCCAGCAGCCAAGATGATCGCAGGGGGAATAAGCAGTACTTC	CASSQDDRRGNKQYF
TRBV10-3	TRBD2	TRBJ2-1	TGTGCCATCGCGGCGGGGGGGGATTTTCTACTACAAGGGCAGTTCTTC	CAIAAGGDFLLQGQFF
TRBV7-8	-	TRBJ2-7	TGTGCCAGCAGCTCGGAGGGGGCAGGGCGGTACGAGCAGTACTTC	CASSSEGAGRYEQYF
TRBV11-3	-	TRBJ1-1	TGTGCCAGCAGCGGGGCGAACACTGAAGCTTTCTTT	CASSGANTEAFF
TRBV5-3	-	TRBJ1-2	TGTGCCAGAAGCTCTACAGGTTTGGGCTACACCTTC	CARSSTGLGYTF
TRBV9	TRBD1	TRBJ1-5	TGTGCCAGCAGCGTAAACCCGGGACAGGACAATCAGCCCCAGCATTTT	CASSVNPGQDNQPQHF
TRBV14	TRBD2	TRBJ2-2	TGTGCCAGCAGCCAAGTCGGGGGGTTCACCGGGGAGCTGTTTTTT	CASSQVGGFTGELFF
TRBV2	TRBD1	TRBJ1-6	TGTGCCAGCGCACCGGGACAGGGATATTCACCCCTCCACTTT	CASAPGQGYSPLHF
TRBV9	-	TRBJ2-5	TGTGCCAGCAGCTCCCTGGAGGAGACCCAGTACTTC	CASSSLEETQYF
TRBV19	TRBD1	TRBJ1-2	TGTGCCACCTTGGGACAGGGCTATGGCTACACCTTC	CATLGQGYGYTF
TRBV7-7	-	TRBJ2-1	TGTGCTAGCAGCTTAGATAGTCCGCAATCTGAGCAGTTCTTC	CASSLDSPQSEQFF
TRBV10-3	-	TRBJ1-2	TGTGCCATCAGTGGGGCGACCGGCCCGAACTATGGCTACACCTTC	CAISGATGPNYGYTF
TRBV7-2	TRBD2	TRBJ2-1	TGTGCCAGCAGCTTAGTAGTTCGGCGGGGGGGCGACAATGAGCAGTTCTTC	CASSLVVRRGGDNEQFF
TRBV18	TRBD1	TRBJ1-1	TGTGCCAGCTCACGACAGGGGACTGAAGCTTTCTTT	CASSRQGTEAFF
TRBV11-2	-	TRBJ2-5	TGTGCCAGCAGCGCAACCACTCGGCAGGGCCGATTCGAGACCCAGTACTTC	CASSATTRQGRFETQYF
TRBV5-4	-	TRBJ2-7	TGTGCCAGCAGCTTGGTAGGGAGGTCCTACGAGCAGTACTTC	CASSLVGRSYEQYF
TRBV6-5	TRBD1	TRBJ1-2	TGTGCCAGCAGTCCCGGGACAGAAGATTATGGCTACACCTTC	CASSPGTEDYGYTF
TRBV5-1	TRBD1	TRBJ2-7	TGCGCCAGCAAAGGGACAGGGATCTACGAGCAGTACTTC	CASKGTGIYEQYF
TRBV5-1	TRBD1	TRBJ1-3	TGCGCCAGCAGTACAGGGGGGATATCTGGAAACACCATATATTTT	CASSTGGISGNTIYF
TRBV19	-	TRBJ1-1	TGTGCCAGTAGTACACCCCTCAGAGGAGCTTTCTTT	CASSTPLRGAFF
TRBV16	-	TRBJ1-2	TGTGCCAGCAGCGAATACCAGGGGTTGTCCGATGGCTACACCTTC	CASSEYQGLSDGYTF
TRBV27	-	TRBJ1-1	TGTGCCAGCAGTCTCCAAAGGGGTGACACTGAAGCTTTCTTT	CASSLQRGDTEAFF
TRBV7-2	-	TRBJ1-1	TGTGCCAGCAGCTCCCTAGGGGGTGGCACTGAAGCTTTCTTT	CASSSLGGGTEAFF
TRBV10-3	TRBD2	TRBJ2-3	TGTGCCATCAGTGGTAATAGCGGGGGGGCTGGCACAGATACGCAGTATTTT	CAISGNSGGAGTDTQYF
TRBV5-4	TRBD1	TRBJ2-7	TGTGCCAGCAGCTTGGACAGGGGGCGATACGAGCAGTACTTC	CASSLDRGRYEQYF
TRBV7-2	-	TRBJ1-2	TGTGCCAGCAGCTTAGGAACCCGGGATGGCTACACCTTC	CASSLGTRDGYTF
TRBV19	-	TRBJ1-2	TGTGCCAGTAGCCCCACGGAGGGGATGGAAGGCTACACCTTC	CASSPTEGMEGYTF
TRBV28	TRBD1	TRBJ1-5	TGTGCCAGCAGCACGACAGGGAGACCTAGCAATCAGCCCCAGCATTTT	CASSTTGRPSNQPQHF
TRBV4-1	-	TRBJ1-3	TGCGCCAGCAGCCGCACTACTAGCATTTTCAACTCTGGAAACACCATATATTTT	CASSRTTSIFNSGNTIYF
TRBV11-2	-	TRBJ1-4	TGTGCCAGCAGCTCACGGCAGGGTGCAACTAATGAAAAACTGTTTTTT	CASSSRQGATNEKLFF
TRBV5-4	TRBD1	TRBJ2-5	TGTGCCAGCAGCTCCCCCGGGACAGGGGAGACCCAGTACTTC	CASSSPGTGETQYF
TRBV9	-	TRBJ1-5	TGTGCCAGCAGCGTAGAGGGCAGGGAGGGTCAGCCCCAGCATTTT	CASSVEGREGQPQHF
TRBV6-5	-	TRBJ1-2	TGTGCCAGCAGTTACTCCTCGGGGACTCCATATGGCTACACCTTC	CASSYSSGTPYGYTF
TRBV10-1	TRBD1	TRBJ1-1	TGCGCCAATTTGGACAGGGGTTACACTGAAGCTTTCTTT	CANLDRGYTEAFF
TRBV27	-	TRBJ2-3	TGTGCCAGCGTAGAGCCCCCAGGGGATACGCAGTATTTT	CASVEPPGDTQYF
TRBV7-9	-	TRBJ1-1	TGTGCCAGCAGGGCGACCCGAGGTAGCAACACTGAAGCTTTCTTT	CASRATRGSNTEAFF
TRBV7-8	TRBD2	TRBJ2-1	TGTGCCAGCAGCTCCCTAGCGGGGGGGATAAATGAGCAGTTCTTC	CASSSLAGGINEQFF
TRBV25-1	TRBD2	TRBJ2-1	TGTGCCAGCCGCCCCCCACTAGCGGGGGGCCATGAGCAGTTCTTC	CASRPPLAGGHEQFF
TRBV1	-	TRBJ1-4	TGCACCAGCAGCCAAGAAGACAGGGCAATTGAAAAACTGTTTTTT	CTSSQEDRAIEKLFF
TRBV11-2	TRBD2	TRBJ2-1	TGTGCCAGCAGCTTAGGTTCTAGCGGGGCCATTAGAGGGTACAATGAGCAGTTCTTC	CASSLGSSGAIRGYNEQFF
TRBV7-8	TRBD1	TRBJ1-2	TGTGCCAGCAGCGGTGGGACAGGGACTTATGGCTACACCTTC	CASSGGTGTYGYTF
TRBV5-4	-	TRBJ2-2	TGTGCCAGCAGCTTGCTGACAGGGAACACCGGGGAGCTGTTTTTT	CASSLLTGNTGELFF
TRBV28	-	TRBJ1-1	TGTGCCAGCAGAAGGGGTCAGGGTTACACTGAAGCTTTCTTT	CASRRGQGYTEAFF